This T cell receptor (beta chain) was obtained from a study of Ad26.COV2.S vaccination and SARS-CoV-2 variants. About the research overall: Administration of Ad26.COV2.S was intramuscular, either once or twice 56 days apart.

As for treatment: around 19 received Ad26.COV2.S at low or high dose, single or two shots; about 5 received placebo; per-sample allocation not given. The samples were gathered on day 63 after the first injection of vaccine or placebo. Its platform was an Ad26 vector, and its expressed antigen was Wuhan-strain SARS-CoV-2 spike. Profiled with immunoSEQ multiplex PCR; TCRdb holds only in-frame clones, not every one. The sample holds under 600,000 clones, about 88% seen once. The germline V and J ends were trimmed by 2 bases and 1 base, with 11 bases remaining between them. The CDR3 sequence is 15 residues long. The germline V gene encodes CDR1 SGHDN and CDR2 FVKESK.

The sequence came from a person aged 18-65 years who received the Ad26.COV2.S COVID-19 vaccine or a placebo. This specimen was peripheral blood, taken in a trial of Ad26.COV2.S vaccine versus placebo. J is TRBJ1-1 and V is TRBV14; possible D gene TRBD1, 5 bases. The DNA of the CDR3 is TGTGCCAGCAGCCAATGGGGGGTTCAGAACACTGAAGCTTTCTTT. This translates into CASSQWGVQNTEAFF.